This T cell receptor (beta chain) originates from a study of T-cell memory formation after mild COVID-19. At the level of the study: Clusters were largely donor specific.

This clonotype turned up a few times. Its antigen remains unidentified. Via MiXCR, TCRdb re-called the 5' RACE reads, giving one row per CDR3 protein. The sample holds 310,000 or so distinct CDR3 sequences; about 16% are singletons and the top ten take about a fifth. J gave up 1 base and V 0 bases, and 3 bases lay outside the gene matches. This CDR3 spans 17 amino acids. Germline values: CDR1 SGHRS, CDR2 YFSETQ. Study-wide points: CD4/CD8 balance held among clones contracting day 15 to 85, and later expanders leaned CD4+.

The chain combines TRBV5-1 with TRBJ2-2, with 10 bases fitting TRBD2. Sequencing input: PBMCs or a T cell subset sorted from them (not recorded which). The sequence derives from a man aged 18 to 35 who had mild COVID-19 (a few samples of this study predate the infection). Cell type and time point are not known. The CDR3 sequence is CASSLALAGLNTGELFF. The CDR3 DNA reads as TGCGCCAGCAGCTTGGCACTAGCGGGGCTGAACACCGGGGAGCTGTTTTTT.